This T cell receptor (beta chain) is drawn from a study of glioma-infiltrating T cells. Study observations and caveats: Non-neoplastic patients had below-expected tissue-blood divergence, while all gliomas exceeded expectation. Tissue and blood shared very few CDR3 sequences.

Using RNA template, CDR3s of TCR alpha and beta were amplified with iRepertoire arm-PCR. MiXCR, applied by TCRdb to the multiplex PCR reads, yields one record per CDR3 protein. The sample contains 170,000 or so distinct CDR3 sequences, about 40% of which appear only once. Details on this clonotype: Its antigen is still unknown.

The receptor was isolated from a human donor with low-grade glioma or glioblastoma, undergoing nonglioma brain surgery, or in good health (not recorded which). The specimen was glioma tissue, nonneoplastic brain tissue, or PBMCs (not recorded which).

The CDR3 region is CASSIPPGTPLDYTF. The CDR3 DNA is TGTGCCAGTAGTATTCCCCCGGGGACACCCTTGGACTACACCTTC. The chain joins TRBV19 to TRBJ1-2, with D perhaps TRBD1 (6 bases). This CDR3 is built from 15 residues. Between the trimmed V and J ends, which lost 3 bases and 10 bases, there was a span of 21 bases. Germline CDR1 and CDR2: LNHDA and SQIVND (reference sequence).